This T cell receptor beta chain was recovered during a study of T cells in Graves' hyperthyroidism and ophthalmopathy (dated by TCRdb to about 2019). With regard to the full study: Peripheral blood was collected at initial diagnosis, before any treatment. An independent validation cohort of around 19 hyperthyroidism patients and 17 patients who later progressed to ophthalmopathy tested prospective prediction of ophthalmopathy. The 75 to 100 discovery patients were randomly divided into training and test sets at a 7:3 ratio. To identify distinguishing TCR V-J signatures, a discovery cohort of 90 to 100 patients was used, comprising under 45 with Graves' ophthalmopathy and 55 to 65 with stable Graves' hyperthyroidism. Following sampling, methimazole starting at 30 mg daily was given to hyperthyroidism patients, and high-dose intravenous methylprednisolone was given to ophthalmopathy patients. TCR Vbeta CDR3 sequencing of fewer than 150 peripheral blood samples (approximately 44 ophthalmopathy, approximately 80 hyperthyroidism and around 17 progressor patients) is reported in the paper. In six Graves' hyperthyroidism patients, the study also compared T-cell repertoires from thyroid tissue with T-cell repertoires from blood.

Results the study describes overall, beyond this receptor: No statistical method was used to fix the sample size in advance, and group allocation was not hidden from the investigators. In validation, progression to ophthalmopathy was predicted by the model with approximately 67% sensitivity and 72.22% specificity, a median of about 6 months before onset. Ophthalmopathy was separated from stable hyperthyroidism by a 13 V-J signature model, with around 88% sensitivity and approximately 81% specificity obtained in cross-validation and 80%/75% obtained in testing. Blood samples also contained most of the expanded thyroid clonotypes (frequency above 0.001), which suggests that blood repertoires may reflect thyroid immune responses.

This clonotype has just a few counts. The antigen it binds to is not known. No much larger clone exists at a distance of one base, and base qualities are not known. Moderately to severely active disease, a Clinical Activity Score of at least 3, a NOSPECS grade of at least 4, and a duration under 3 months were present in ophthalmopathy patients. Patients with uncontrolled infections, other autoimmune diseases, pregnancy or lactation were excluded. Diagnoses were established on the basis of clinical symptoms, serum thyroxine and TRAb, thyroid ultrasound, and orbital computed tomography. Ficoll-Paque density gradient centrifugation was used to isolate PBMCs from around 10 ml of fresh peripheral blood. Total RNA was extracted with Trizol reagent, and quality was checked on an Agilent 2100 Bioanalyzer. The TCR beta CDR3 regions were amplified from RNA transcripts. The TCR CDR3 was subjected to a first round of RT-PCR using the HTBI primer set and the Qiagen OneStep RT-PCR kit. The libraries were constructed in a second round of multiplex PCR and then size-selected and purified. Sequencing of the libraries was done on an Illumina HiSeq2000 using paired-end 100 bp reads. The authors' pipeline ran thus. SOAPnuke was used to process the raw data, removing reads that contained adapters or uncalled bases, had a mean Phred below 15, or lacked an exact match to the constant primer or identifier. COPE v1.2.5 was used to merge high-quality paired reads, and clonotypes were defined as unique nucleotide sequences. Clonotypes were aligned to IMGT TRBV, TRBD and TRBJ reference segments using MiTCR v1.1. The analysis included only V-J combinations with a frequency above 0.0001, which together covered roughly 99% of the repertoires. The TCS score was defined as the ratio of F50 (clonal expansion) to E x V (chaos), calculated using BLOSUM62-based TCRdist between CDR3 peptides within each V-J. Welch's t-statistics and random forest reduced approximately 520 V-J features to roughly 13, which were used in a naive Bayes classifier (R e1071). Starting from the raw public reads, TCRdb applied fastp trimming at Q25, assembled clones with MiXCR and retained in-frame beta chains. Records with the same CDR3 protein are collapsed into one entry carrying the most frequent genes and DNA. Here the V and J calls rest on TCRdb's processing, not on the authors' analysis. This sample lists fewer than 350,000 distinct CDR3 sequences; 15% to 20% were detected once. Less than 20% of the sample is in the top ten clones.

This sequence was found in a woman in her 40s with Graves' ophthalmopathy. The sample was blood.

The CDR3 corresponds to CSVAGLADFYEQYF. The bases read TGCAGCGTTGCCGGACTAGCGGACTTCTACGAGCAGTACTTC. Recombination connected TRBV29-1 to TRBJ2-7; 10 bases in the middle match TRBD2. For CDR1 and CDR2, the germline V gene lists SQVTM and ANQGSEA. V and J are trimmed by 4 bases and 3 bases, and the gene matches miss 6 bases of the junction. The CDR3 numbers 14 residues from cysteine through phenylalanine. Only the CDR3 part of the read is kept: 42 bases, read in frame from the first base.